These T cell receptor beta chains were read from a single sample in a study of blood T cell repertoires in COVID-19. This table comes from immunoSEQ multiplex PCR, and its TCRdb copy is limited to in-frame clones, with some not included. The sample records about 53,000 clones, about 86% being singletons. Material: peripheral blood. These TCRs come from a man between 65 and 85 years old with active COVID-19. Both conserved end residues are part of each CDR3. The D gene is left open where the match is weak. Clone size is not always given. Where it is, it says once, few, many or a class for expanded clones.

j_call clone_size v_call d_call cdr3_nt cdr3_aa
TRBJ2-5 - TRBV7-9 - TGTGCCAGCAGCTTAGGGCAGGACATGTACCAAGAGACCCAGTACTTC CASSLGQDMYQETQYF
TRBJ1-4 - TRBV27 - TGTGCCAGCAGTCCCTCTCGAGTCAATGAAAAACTGTTTTTT CASSPSRVNEKLFF
TRBJ2-4 - TRBV20-1 TRBD2 TGCAGTGCTAGTGAGGCGGGCCGGGGGGGAAACATTCAGTACTTC CSASEAGRGGNIQYF
TRBJ2-1 - TRBV6-5 TRBD2 TGTGCCAGCAGTTACACCCGGGGGGTAGGTCAGTTCTTC CASSYTRGVGQFF
TRBJ1-2 - TRBV6-1 - TGTGCCAGCAGTGAAATTAGGCTAGCAGCTCCTAACTATGGCTACACCTTC CASSEIRLAAPNYGYTF
TRBJ2-2 - TRBV2 TRBD1 TGTGCCAGGGACAGGTCTTCCTTAAACACCGGGGAGCTGTTTTTT CARDRSSLNTGELFF
TRBJ2-1 few TRBV27 - TGTGCCAGCCGGCAGGGGACCTACAATGAGCAGTTCTTC CASRQGTYNEQFF
TRBJ2-2 - TRBV2 TRBD1 TGTGCCAGCAGTTTTAACAGGGGGCCCGGGGAGCTGTTTTTT CASSFNRGPGELFF
TRBJ2-1 - TRBV5-4 - TGTGCCAGCAGCTTGAACAGGGCGGAGTTCTTC CASSLNRAEFF
TRBJ2-3 - TRBV5-6 TRBD2 TGTGCCAGCAGCTTGGAACGGCGGGGGGCTGTGGATACGCAGTATTTT CASSLERRGAVDTQYF
TRBJ2-1 - TRBV9 TRBD2 TGTGCCAGCAGCGTAGGTTGGGGGGGTGTGGATGAGCAGTTCTTC CASSVGWGGVDEQFF
TRBJ1-2 - TRBV6-5 TRBD1 TGTGCCAGCAGCCAGACAGGGGTCTATGGCTACACCTTC CASSQTGVYGYTF
TRBJ1-4 - TRBV27 - TGTGCCAGCAGCGCTCTTGCCCAGACTAATGAAAAACTGTTTTTT CASSALAQTNEKLFF
TRBJ2-1 - TRBV5-4 TRBD2 TGTGCCAGCAGCTTGGGGACTAGCGGGTCGTTAAGGGGTGTGAATGAGCAGTTCTTC CASSLGTSGSLRGVNEQFF
TRBJ1-1 once TRBV4-3 - TGCGCCAGCAGCCTGGGGGGGGCGAACACTGAAGCTTTCTTT CASSLGGANTEAFF
TRBJ1-6 - TRBV6-5 TRBD1 TGTGCCAGCAGTTACTCGATTAGGACAGGGGGCTCACCCCTCCACTTT CASSYSIRTGGSPLHF
TRBJ2-7 - TRBV19 - TGTGCCAGTAGTATAGGGGGGGCCTACGAGCAGTACTTC CASSIGGAYEQYF
TRBJ1-5 - TRBV24-1 - TGTGCCACCAGTGACCTTAATCAGCCCCAGCATTTT CATSDLNQPQHF
TRBJ2-3 - TRBV5-4 TRBD2 TGTGCCAGCAGCTTGGCGAGCGGGGGGGCGGCAGATACGCAGTATTTT CASSLASGGAADTQYF
TRBJ2-1 - TRBV9 - TGTGCCAGCAGCGTACACCTGGACAGCGGCTACAATGAGCAGTTCTTC CASSVHLDSGYNEQFF
TRBJ2-3 - TRBV12-5 - TGTGCTAGTGGTTTACTAGTTGATACGCAGTATTTT CASGLLVDTQYF
TRBJ1-6 few TRBV5-1 - TGCGCCAGCAGCTTGGGGGAGGAGGCTTCACCCCTCCACTTT CASSLGEEASPLHF
TRBJ1-5 - TRBV6-2/TRBV6-3 - TGTGCCAGCAGCCTTCAAAGCAATCAGCCCCAGCATTTT CASSLQSNQPQHF
TRBJ1-1 - TRBV6-5 - TGCGCCAGCAGCCCCGAGTGGACTGAAGCTTTCTTT CASSPEWTEAFF